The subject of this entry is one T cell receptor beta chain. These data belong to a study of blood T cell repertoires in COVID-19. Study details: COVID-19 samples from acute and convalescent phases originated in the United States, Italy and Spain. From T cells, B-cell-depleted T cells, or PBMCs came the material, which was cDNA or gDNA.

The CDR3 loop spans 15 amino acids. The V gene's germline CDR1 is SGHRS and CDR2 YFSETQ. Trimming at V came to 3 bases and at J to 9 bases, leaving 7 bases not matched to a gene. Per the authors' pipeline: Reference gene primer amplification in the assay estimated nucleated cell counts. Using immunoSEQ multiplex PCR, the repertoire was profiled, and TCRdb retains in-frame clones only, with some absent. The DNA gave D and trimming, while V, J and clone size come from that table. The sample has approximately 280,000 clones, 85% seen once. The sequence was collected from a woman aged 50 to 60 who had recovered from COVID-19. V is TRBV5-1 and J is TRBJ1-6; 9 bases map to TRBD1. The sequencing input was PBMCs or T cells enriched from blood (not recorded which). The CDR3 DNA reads TGCGCCAGCAGCTCGGGACAGGGAATAAGTTCACCCCTCCACTTT. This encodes CASSSGQGISSPLHF.